This TCR beta chain stems from a study of graft-versus-host responses after intestinal transplantation (dated by TCRdb to the early 2020s). A note on the overall study: The transplants that recipients received were multivisceral, liver-intestinal, or isolated intestinal. Anti-thymocyte globulin induction was given to all recipients, followed by maintenance tacrolimus and steroids for 2 to 4 years. Bulk TCR-beta CDR3 sequencing was used to track graft-versus-host and host-versus-graft alloreactive T cell clones in the graft, circulation and bone marrow after intestinal transplantation. To identify alloreactive clones, pre-transplant mixed lymphocyte reaction products were sequenced and then compared with unstimulated pre-transplant donor and recipient T cells. The cohort enrolled about two dozen intestinal transplant recipients including one retransplant, and a few patients lacking pretransplant specimens were excluded. A peak of at least 4% donor T cells among recipient peripheral blood mononuclear cells was the definition used for donor T cell macrochimerism. Samples from three later patients were sequenced in-house on an Illumina MiSeq with MiXCR processing rather than by the commercial service.

Study-level results and caveats: GvH clones were found in recipient bone marrow, and some of the GvH clones appeared earlier in ileal mucosa or blood, which is consistent with an intestinal mucosal origin. The relatively low number and heterogeneity of intestinal transplant patients limited the conclusions. Early after transplant, peak levels of circulating GvH clones were found to be associated with declines in HvG clones. In the allografts of patients with donor T cell macrochimerism, GvH to HvG T cell clonal ratios were high.

Here V drops 4 bases and J drops 5 bases, and the junction holds 5 bases not matched to any gene. CDR1 is given as PRHDT and CDR2 as FYEKMQ, both from the germline V gene (reference sequence). Measured from the cysteine to the phenylalanine, the CDR3 is 15 residues long. The read is trimmed to its CDR3 DNA, 45 bases read in frame from base 1. Library method: the immunoSEQ multiplex PCR assay. For most patients, genomic DNA was isolated using the Qiagen DNeasy Blood and Tissue Kit and was shipped frozen to Adaptive Biotechnologies for TCR sequencing. For most patients, high-throughput TCR-beta CDR3 sequencing of genomic DNA was performed by Adaptive Biotechnologies. The original methods were these. TCR sequencing data were retrieved from Adaptive's ImmunoSEQ software for 18 patients, whereas a few other patients were processed with MiXCR and VDJtools. To correct CD4 versus CD8 sorting errors, sequences present in both subsets at a frequency ratio below 5:1 were removed. CDR3 nucleotide sequences shared between donor and recipient were removed because their origin could not be assigned. To be classed as alloreactive, a clone needed at least 2-fold expansion over unstimulated cells and a minimum CFSE-low frequency of 0.002% (template counts) or 0.001% (read counts). Clones detected in sequenced pre-transplant spleen, lymph node, or MLR CFSE-low populations of the donor or recipient were defined as mappable. Cumulative frequency of alloreactive clones was calculated as a percentage of all sequences weighted by copy number. TCRdb stores this immuneACCESS table with in-frame sequences only. Part of the clones is absent; in the studies checked, under half of the shortfall reflects unresolved V genes, and no reason is known for the rest. V and J calls and clone size are those listed in that table; D and trimming were worked out from the DNA. The sample table lists roughly 89,000 clones, roughly 90% of them with a count of one. The top ten clonotypes cover around 0.17% of the sample.

With respect to this clone: The target of this receptor is not known. No base qualities exist here, and no much larger clone lies one base off it.

What the time point label conveys for this sample: cells obtained before transplantation from donor or recipient. CD3+CD4+ and CD3+CD8+ populations were FACS-sorted from unstimulated pre-transplant donor and recipient cells taken from spleen or lymph nodes. The specimen was unstimulated CD4+ T cells sorted from spleen or lymph node cells, collected before intestinal transplant. The chain is assembled from TRBV13 and TRBJ1-6, with 7 junctional bases fitting TRBD1. The sequence was collected from a human donor who received an intestinal transplant. The DNA sequence follows: TGTGCCAGCAGCTACAACAGGGGAAATAATTCACCCCTCCACTTT. It codes for CASSYNRGNNSPLHF.